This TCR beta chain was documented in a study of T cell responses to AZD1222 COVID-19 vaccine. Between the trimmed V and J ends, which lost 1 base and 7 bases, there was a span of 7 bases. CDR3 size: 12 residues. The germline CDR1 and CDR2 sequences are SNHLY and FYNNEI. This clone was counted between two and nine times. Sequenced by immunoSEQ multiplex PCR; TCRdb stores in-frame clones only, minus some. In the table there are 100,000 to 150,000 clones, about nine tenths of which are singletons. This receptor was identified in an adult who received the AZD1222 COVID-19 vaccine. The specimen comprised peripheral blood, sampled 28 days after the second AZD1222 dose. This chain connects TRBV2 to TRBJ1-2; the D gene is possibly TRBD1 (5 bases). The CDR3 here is CASSEGGTGYTF. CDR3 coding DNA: TGTGCCAGCAGTGAAGGGGGGACTGGCTACACCTTC. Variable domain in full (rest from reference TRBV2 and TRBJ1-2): EPEVTQTPSHQVTQMGQEVILRCVPISNHLYFYWYRQILGQKVEFLVSFYNNEISEKSEIFDDQFSVERPDGSNFTLKIRSTKLEDSAMYFCASSEGGTGYTFGSGTRLTVV.